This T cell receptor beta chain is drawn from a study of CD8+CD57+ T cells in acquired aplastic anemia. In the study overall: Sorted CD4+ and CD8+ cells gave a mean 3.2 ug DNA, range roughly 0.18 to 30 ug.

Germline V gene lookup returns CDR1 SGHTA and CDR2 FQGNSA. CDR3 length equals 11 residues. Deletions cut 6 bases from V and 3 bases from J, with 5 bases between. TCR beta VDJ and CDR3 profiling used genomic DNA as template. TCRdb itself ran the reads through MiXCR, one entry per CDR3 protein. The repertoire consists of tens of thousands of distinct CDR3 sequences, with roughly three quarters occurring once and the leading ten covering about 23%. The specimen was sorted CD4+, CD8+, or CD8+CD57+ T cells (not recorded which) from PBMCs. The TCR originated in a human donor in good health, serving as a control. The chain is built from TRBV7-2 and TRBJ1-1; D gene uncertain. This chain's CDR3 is CASSLDTEAFF. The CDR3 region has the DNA TGTGCCAGCAGTTTGGACACTGAAGCTTTCTTT.